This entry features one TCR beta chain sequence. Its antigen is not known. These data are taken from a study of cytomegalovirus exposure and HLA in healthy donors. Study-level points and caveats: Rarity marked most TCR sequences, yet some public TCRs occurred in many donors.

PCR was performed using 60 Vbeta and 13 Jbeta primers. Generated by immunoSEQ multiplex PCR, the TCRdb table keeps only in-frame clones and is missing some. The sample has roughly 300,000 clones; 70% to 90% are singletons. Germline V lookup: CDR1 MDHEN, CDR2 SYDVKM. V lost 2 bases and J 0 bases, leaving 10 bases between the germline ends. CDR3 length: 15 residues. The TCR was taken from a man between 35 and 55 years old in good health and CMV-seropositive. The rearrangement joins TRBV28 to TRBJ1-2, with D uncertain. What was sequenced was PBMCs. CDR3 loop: CASSLGQIPNYGYTF. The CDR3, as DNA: TGTGCCAGCAGTTTAGGGCAGATACCTAACTATGGCTACACCTTC.